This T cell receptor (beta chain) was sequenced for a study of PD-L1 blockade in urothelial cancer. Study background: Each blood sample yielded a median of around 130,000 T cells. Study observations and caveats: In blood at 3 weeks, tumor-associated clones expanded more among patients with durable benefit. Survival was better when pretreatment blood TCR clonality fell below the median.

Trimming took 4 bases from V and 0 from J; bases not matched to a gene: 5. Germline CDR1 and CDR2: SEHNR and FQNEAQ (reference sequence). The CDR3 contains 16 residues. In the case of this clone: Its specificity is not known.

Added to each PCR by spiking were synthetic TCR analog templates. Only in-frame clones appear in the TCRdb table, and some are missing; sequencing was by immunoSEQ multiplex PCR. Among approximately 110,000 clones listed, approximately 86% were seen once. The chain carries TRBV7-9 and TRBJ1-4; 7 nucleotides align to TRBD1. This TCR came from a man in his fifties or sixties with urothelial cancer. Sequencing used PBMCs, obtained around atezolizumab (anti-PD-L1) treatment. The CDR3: CASSSDRTSTNEKLFF. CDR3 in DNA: TGTGCCAGCAGCTCGGACAGGACCTCAACTAATGAAAAACTGTTTTTT.